This T cell receptor (beta chain) was identified during a study of CD8 T cells in ankylosing spondylitis. Quantitative barcoded 5'-RACE was used to prepare TCR beta libraries. TCRdb used MiXCR to reprocess the 5' RACE reads, holding one entry per CDR3 protein. The table has approximately 500,000 distinct CDR3 sequences, 10% to 15% seen once; the top ten hold over 6.5%. A word on this clonotype: What it recognizes is unknown.

The study's findings and limits: In peripheral blood, disease-linked CD8+ clones occurred at relatively low frequencies. Reports say disease-linked clones showed up significantly more in matched ankylosing spondylitis synovial fluid. Seemingly distinctive of ankylosing spondylitis blood was a TCR beta motif formed by eight highly homologous variants.

The receptor was isolated from a male donor with ankylosing spondylitis. The sample comprised blood, either unsorted or a sorted T cell fraction (not recorded which).

This chain's CDR3 is CASDGSSYNEQFF. The CDR3 DNA follows: TGTGCCAGCGACGGTAGCTCCTACAATGAGCAGTTCTTC. V usage is TRBV6-1 and J usage is TRBJ2-1; no reliable D call. Trimming took off 8 bases at V and 0 bases at J, with 8 bases between the two ends. The CDR3 has 13 amino acids. From germline, CDR1 is MNHNS and CDR2 SASEGT.